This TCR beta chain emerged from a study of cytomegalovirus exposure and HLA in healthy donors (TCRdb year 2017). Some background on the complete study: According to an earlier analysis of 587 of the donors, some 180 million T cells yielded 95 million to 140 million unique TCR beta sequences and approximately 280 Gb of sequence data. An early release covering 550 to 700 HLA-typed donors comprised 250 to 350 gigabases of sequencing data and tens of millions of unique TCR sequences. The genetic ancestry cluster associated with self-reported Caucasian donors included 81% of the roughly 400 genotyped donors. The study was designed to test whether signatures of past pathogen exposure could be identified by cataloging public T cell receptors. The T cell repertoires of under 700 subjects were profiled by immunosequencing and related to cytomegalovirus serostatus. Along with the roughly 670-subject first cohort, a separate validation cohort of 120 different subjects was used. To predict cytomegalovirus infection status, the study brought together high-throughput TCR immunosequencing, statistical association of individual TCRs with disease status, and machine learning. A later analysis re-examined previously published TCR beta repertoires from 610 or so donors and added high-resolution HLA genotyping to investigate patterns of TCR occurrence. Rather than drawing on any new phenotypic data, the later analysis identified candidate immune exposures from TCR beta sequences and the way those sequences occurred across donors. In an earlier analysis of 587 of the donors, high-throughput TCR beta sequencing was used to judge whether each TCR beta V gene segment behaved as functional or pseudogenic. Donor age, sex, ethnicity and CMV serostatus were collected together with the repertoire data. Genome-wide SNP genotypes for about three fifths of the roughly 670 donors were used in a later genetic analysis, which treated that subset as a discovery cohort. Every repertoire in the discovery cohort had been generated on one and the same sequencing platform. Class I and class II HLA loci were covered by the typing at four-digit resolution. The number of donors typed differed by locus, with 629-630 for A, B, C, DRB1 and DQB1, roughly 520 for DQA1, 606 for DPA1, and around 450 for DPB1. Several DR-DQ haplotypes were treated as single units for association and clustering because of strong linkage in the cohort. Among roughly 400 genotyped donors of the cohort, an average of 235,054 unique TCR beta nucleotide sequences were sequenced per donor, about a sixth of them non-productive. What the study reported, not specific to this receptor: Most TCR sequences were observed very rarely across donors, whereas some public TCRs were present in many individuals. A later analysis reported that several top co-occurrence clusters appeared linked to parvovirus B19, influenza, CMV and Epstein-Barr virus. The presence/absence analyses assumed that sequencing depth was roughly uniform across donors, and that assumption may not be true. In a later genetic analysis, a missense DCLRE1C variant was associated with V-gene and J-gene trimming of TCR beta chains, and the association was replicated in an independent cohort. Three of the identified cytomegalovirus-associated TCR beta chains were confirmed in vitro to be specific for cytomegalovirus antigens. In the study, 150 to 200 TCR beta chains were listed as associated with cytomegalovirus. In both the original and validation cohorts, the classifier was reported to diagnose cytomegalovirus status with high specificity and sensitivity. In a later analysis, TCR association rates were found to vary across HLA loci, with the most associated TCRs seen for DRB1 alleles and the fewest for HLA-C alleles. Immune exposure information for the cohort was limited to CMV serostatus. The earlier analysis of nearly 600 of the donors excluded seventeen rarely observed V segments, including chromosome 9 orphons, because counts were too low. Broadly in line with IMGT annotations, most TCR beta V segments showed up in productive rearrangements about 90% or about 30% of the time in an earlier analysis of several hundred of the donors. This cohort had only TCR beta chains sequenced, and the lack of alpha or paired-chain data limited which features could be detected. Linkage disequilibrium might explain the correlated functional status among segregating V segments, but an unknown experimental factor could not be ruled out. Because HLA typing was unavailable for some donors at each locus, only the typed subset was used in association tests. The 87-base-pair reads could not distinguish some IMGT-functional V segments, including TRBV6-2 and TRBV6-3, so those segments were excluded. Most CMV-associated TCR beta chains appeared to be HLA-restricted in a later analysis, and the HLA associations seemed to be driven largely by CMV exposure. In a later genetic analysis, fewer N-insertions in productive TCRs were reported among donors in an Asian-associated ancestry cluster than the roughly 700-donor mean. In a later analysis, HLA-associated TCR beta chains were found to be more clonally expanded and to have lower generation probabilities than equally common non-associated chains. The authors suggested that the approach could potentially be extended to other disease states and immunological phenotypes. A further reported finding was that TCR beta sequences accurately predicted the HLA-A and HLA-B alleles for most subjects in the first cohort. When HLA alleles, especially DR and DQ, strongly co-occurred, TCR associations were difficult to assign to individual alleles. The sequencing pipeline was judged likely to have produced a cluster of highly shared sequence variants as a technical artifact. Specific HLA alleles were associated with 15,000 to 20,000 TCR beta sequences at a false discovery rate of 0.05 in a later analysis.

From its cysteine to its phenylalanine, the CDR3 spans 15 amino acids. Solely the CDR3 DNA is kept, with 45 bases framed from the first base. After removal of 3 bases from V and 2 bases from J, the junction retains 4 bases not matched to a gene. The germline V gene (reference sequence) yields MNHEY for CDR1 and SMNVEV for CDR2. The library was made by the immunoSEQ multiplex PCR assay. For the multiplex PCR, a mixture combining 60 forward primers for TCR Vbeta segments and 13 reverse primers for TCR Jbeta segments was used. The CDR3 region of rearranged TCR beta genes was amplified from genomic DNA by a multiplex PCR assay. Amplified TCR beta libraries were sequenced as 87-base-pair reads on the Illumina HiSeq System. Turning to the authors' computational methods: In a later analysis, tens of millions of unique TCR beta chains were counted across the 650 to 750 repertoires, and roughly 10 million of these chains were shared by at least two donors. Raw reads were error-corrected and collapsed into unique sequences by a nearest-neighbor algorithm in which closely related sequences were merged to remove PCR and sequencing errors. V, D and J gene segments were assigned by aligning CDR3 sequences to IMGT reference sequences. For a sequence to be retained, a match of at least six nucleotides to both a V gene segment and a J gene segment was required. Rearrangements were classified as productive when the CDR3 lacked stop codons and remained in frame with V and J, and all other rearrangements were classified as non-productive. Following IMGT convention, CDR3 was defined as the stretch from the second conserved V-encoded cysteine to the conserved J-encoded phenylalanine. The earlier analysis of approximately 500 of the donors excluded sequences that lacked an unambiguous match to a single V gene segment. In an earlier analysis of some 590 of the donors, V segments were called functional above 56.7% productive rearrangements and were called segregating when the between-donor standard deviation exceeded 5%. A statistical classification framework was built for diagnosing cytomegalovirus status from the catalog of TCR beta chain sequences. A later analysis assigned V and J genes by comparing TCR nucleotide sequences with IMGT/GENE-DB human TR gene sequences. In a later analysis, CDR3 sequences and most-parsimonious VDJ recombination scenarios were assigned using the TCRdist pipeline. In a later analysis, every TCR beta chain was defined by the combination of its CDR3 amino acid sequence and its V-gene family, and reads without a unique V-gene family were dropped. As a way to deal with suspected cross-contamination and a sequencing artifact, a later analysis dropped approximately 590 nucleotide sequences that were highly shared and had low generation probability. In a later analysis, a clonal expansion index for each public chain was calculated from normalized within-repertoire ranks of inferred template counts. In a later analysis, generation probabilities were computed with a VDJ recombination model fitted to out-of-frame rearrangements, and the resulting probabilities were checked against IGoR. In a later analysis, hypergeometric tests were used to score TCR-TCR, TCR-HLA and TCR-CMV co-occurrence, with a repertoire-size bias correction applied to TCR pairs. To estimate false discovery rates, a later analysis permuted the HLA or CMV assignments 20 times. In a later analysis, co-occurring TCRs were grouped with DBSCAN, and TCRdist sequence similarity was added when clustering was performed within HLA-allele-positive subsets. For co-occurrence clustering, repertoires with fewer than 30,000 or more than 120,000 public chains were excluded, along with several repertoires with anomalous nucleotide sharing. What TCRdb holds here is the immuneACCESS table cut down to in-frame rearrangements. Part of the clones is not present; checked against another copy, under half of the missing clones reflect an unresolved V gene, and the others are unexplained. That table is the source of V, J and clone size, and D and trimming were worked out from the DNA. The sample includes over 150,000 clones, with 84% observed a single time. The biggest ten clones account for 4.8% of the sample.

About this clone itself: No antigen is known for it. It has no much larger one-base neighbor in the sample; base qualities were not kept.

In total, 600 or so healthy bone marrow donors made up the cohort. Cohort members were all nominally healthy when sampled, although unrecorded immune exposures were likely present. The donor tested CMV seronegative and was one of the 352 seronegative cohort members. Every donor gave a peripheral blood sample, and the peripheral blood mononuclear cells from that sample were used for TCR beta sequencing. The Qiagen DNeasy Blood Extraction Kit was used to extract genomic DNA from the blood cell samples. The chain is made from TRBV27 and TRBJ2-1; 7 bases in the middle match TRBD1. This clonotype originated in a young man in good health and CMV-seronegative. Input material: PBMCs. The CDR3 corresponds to CASSFRGGAYNEQFF. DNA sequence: TGTGCCAGCAGTTTTCGAGGGGGCGCCTACAATGAGCAGTTCTTC.